This entry describes one T cell receptor beta chain. The target antigen is unknown. CDR3 length: 15 residues. Trimming pared 1 base from V and 2 bases from J, leaving 10 bases between. Germline values: CDR1 SGHTA, CDR2 FQGNSA. This sample stems from a study of shared clonotypes between healthy human individuals. Study in general: The study used three CD4 naive, three CD4 memory, two CD8 naive and one CD8 memory plate per donor. Study findings and constraints: Blood alone was sampled, and tissue repertoires likely differ. Several donors held approximately 4.6% of naive CD4 clonotypes in common.

Data came from immunoSEQ multiplex PCR; TCRdb stores just in-frame clones and leaves some out. The sample carries about 580,000 clones, roughly 98% recorded once. The naive CD8 fraction comprised CD45RO-negative cells positively selected for CCR7 and excluded terminally differentiated effector memory CD45RA+ cells. Donors included only healthy HIV-negative adults lacking recent acute infections or vaccinations. V usage is TRBV7-2 and J usage is TRBJ2-3; no clear D. This TCR derives from a man aged 25 to 40 in good health. The source material was naive CD8+ T cells sorted from blood. This CDR3 reads CASSLDFDSTDTQYF. DNA for the CDR3: TGTGCCAGCAGCTTAGATTTTGATTCCACAGATACGCAGTATTTT.